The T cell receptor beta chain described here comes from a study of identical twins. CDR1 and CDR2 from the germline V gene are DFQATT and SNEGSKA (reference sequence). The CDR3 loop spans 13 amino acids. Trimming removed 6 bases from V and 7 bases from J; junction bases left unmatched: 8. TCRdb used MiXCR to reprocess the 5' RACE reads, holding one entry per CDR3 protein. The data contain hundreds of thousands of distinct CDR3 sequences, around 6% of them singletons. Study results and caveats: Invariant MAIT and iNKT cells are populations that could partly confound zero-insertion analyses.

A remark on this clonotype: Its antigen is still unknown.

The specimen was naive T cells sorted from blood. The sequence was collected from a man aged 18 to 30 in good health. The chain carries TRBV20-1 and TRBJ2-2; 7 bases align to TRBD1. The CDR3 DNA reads TGCAGTGCAGACAGGGTTGTCGGCGGGGAGCTGTTTTTT. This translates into CSADRVVGGELFF.